This is a list of T cell receptor beta chains from one sample in a study of T cell repertoires in cytomegalovirus infection. Via MiXCR, TCRdb re-called the reads, giving one row per CDR3 protein. The sample carries under 500,000 distinct CDR3 sequences, about 44% recorded once. No antigen is known for these receptors. The sample was cultured PBMCs, taken from culture after CMV antigen stimulation. These TCRs come from a human donor in good health (CMV status not recorded). Some clones in this sample may be carry-over from other donors' samples. The CDR3 runs from the conserved cysteine through the conserved F or W. A D gene is named only where the DNA matches it firmly. The listing skips clone size in some rows; elsewhere it reads once, few, many or a size class.

few	TRBV7-2	NA	TRBJ1-2	CASSLALGYGYTF	TGTGCCAGCAGTCTTGCTCTTGGGTATGGCTACACCTTC
NA	TRBV5-5	NA	TRBJ2-3	CASSQQRKATDTQYF	TGTGCCAGCAGCCAACAAAGGAAGGCCACAGATACGCAGTATTTT
NA	TRBV20-1	NA	TRBJ2-7	CSARVGDRSYEQYF	TGCAGTGCTAGGGTGGGCGACCGCTCCTACGAGCAGTACTTC
NA	TRBV7-6	TRBD2	TRBJ2-1	CASSSPGLEIEQFF	TGTGCCAGCAGCTCTCCGGGACTAGAGATTGAGCAGTTCTTC
NA	TRBV19	NA	TRBJ2-1	CASSIMDNYNEQFF	TGTGCCAGTAGTATAATGGACAACTACAATGAGCAGTTCTTC
NA	TRBV2	NA	TRBJ2-3	CASSEGLSTDTQYF	TGTGCCAGCAGTGAGGGACTTAGCACAGATACGCAGTATTTT
NA	TRBV10-2	NA	TRBJ2-5	CASTSGGLGGAQYF	TGCGCCAGCACCTCAGGAGGGCTCGGGGGAGCCCAGTACTTC
NA	TRBV27	TRBD1	TRBJ2-5	CASSTGSRTGLKTQYF	TGTGCCAGCAGTACAGGTTCCAGGACAGGGCTGAAGACCCAGTACTTC
NA	TRBV7-2	NA	TRBJ1-3	CASSLKVGGNTIYF	TGTGCCAGCAGCTTAAAAGTAGGAGGAAACACCATATATTTT
few	TRBV5-4	TRBD2	TRBJ2-1	CASSTTSGPSYNEQFF	TGTGCCAGCAGCACCACTAGCGGACCCTCCTACAATGAGCAGTTCTTC
NA	TRBV7-2	NA	TRBJ2-5	CASSRSGAGETQYF	TGTGCCAGCAGCCGTTCGGGGGCAGGGGAGACCCAGTACTTC
NA	TRBV25-1	TRBD2	TRBJ2-5	CASSIAGGQETQYF	TGTGCCAGCAGTATAGCGGGGGGCCAAGAGACCCAGTACTTC
few	TRBV7-2	TRBD2	TRBJ2-7	CASSPSGISYEQYF	TGTGCCAGCAGCCCTAGCGGGATCTCCTACGAGCAGTACTTC
NA	TRBV4-3	NA	TRBJ1-3	CASSQEGAGPSLSGNTIYF	TGCGCCAGCAGCCAAGAAGGGGCGGGCCCTTCCCTCTCTGGAAACACCATATATTTT
many	TRBV7-8	NA	TRBJ1-1	CASSTKRSNTEAFF	TGTGCCAGCAGCACGAAACGGAGTAACACTGAAGCTTTCTTT
many	TRBV7-2	NA	TRBJ1-5	CASSFNPRGDQPQHF	TGTGCCAGCAGCTTCAACCCTAGAGGTGATCAGCCCCAGCATTTT
NA	TRBV7-2	NA	TRBJ2-1	CASSSAGESREQFF	TGTGCCAGCAGCTCAGCGGGCGAAAGTAGGGAGCAGTTCTTC
few	TRBV7-8	NA	TRBJ2-5	CASSLVPGGMTETQYF	TGTGCCAGCAGCTTAGTCCCGGGGGGCATGACAGAGACCCAGTACTTC
NA	TRBV7-9	TRBD2	TRBJ2-7	CASSGAGAVYEQYF	TGTGCCAGCAGCGGAGCGGGAGCGGTCTACGAGCAGTACTTC
NA	TRBV10-2	TRBD2	TRBJ2-7	CASSELAGVSYEQYF	TGCGCCAGCAGTGAACTGGCGGGAGTCTCCTACGAGCAGTACTTC
few	TRBV7-2	NA	TRBJ2-7	CASSLRAWREQYF	TGTGCCAGCAGCTTAAGGGCCTGGCGAGAGCAGTACTTC
NA	TRBV7-6	NA	TRBJ2-5	CASSTTTIQETQYF	TGTGCCAGCAGCACGACAACAATCCAAGAGACCCAGTACTTC
NA	TRBV11-2	TRBD1	TRBJ2-5	CASSLTGGTGVETQYF	TGTGCCAGCAGCTTAACGGGCGGGACAGGGGTTGAGACCCAGTACTTC
NA	TRBV7-2	NA	TRBJ1-1	CASSLKIGEAFF	TGTGCCAGCAGCTTAAAGATAGGTGAAGCTTTCTTT
few	TRBV6-1	TRBD1	TRBJ2-2	CASSLFGTGIPGELFF	TGTGCCAGCAGTCTCTTTGGGACAGGGATTCCCGGGGAGCTGTTTTTT
NA	TRBV5-4	NA	TRBJ2-2	CASSFGTLNPGGELFF	TGTGCCAGCAGCTTTGGGACTCTGAATCCGGGCGGGGAGCTGTTTTTT
few	TRBV7-2	TRBD2	TRBJ2-3	CASSLVSLGGDTQYF	TGTGCCAGCAGCTTAGTCTCGCTCGGGGGGGATACGCAGTATTTT
NA	TRBV5-1	NA	TRBJ2-5	CASSLELGGAPVETQYF	TGCGCCAGCAGCTTGGAATTGGGTGGGGCTCCGGTGGAGACCCAGTACTTC
NA	TRBV7-2	NA	TRBJ2-1	CASREDRSSYNEQFF	TGTGCCAGCAGGGAGGACCGAAGCTCCTACAATGAGCAGTTCTTC
NA	TRBV11-2	NA	TRBJ1-3	CASSPSLAAGNTIYF	TGTGCCAGCAGCCCTTCCTTAGCGGCGGGAAACACCATATATTTT
NA	TRBV5-4	TRBD2	TRBJ2-3	CASRPTSGSGPDTQYF	TGTGCCAGCAGACCGACTAGCGGGAGTGGTCCAGATACGCAGTATTTT
few	TRBV19	NA	TRBJ2-1	CATQGRRNEQFF	TGTGCCACCCAGGGCAGGAGGAATGAGCAGTTCTTC
NA	TRBV10-3	TRBD1	TRBJ1-5	CAISGDSTNQPQHF	TGTGCCATATCCGGGGACAGTACAAATCAGCCCCAGCATTTT
few	TRBV7-6	TRBD1	TRBJ2-3	CASSLWPGQGSADTQYF	TGTGCCAGCAGCTTATGGCCGGGACAGGGTAGCGCAGATACGCAGTATTTT
NA	TRBV5-1	NA	TRBJ2-5	CASRLFVSDETQYF	TGCGCCAGCCGCCTCTTCGTAAGTGATGAGACCCAGTACTTC
NA	TRBV20-1	TRBD1	TRBJ1-1	CSARVVGTGVDEAFF	TGCAGTGCTAGAGTCGTCGGGACAGGCGTAGATGAAGCTTTCTTT
many	TRBV7-2	NA	TRBJ1-2	CASSLAFGGSYGYTF	TGTGCCAGCAGCTTAGCTTTCGGGGGGTCATATGGCTACACCTTC
few	TRBV11-2	NA	TRBJ2-5	CASSPIRRGGETQYF	TGTGCCAGCAGTCCTATAAGGCGAGGCGGGGAGACCCAGTACTTC
once	TRBV5-1	NA	TRBJ2-5	CASSLIQEGTQYF	TGCGCCAGCAGCTTGATCCAGGAGGGGACCCAGTACTTC
NA	TRBV6-8	TRBD2	TRBJ2-2	CASSYSGTSGSTGELFF	TGTGCCAGCAGTTACTCGGGGACTAGCGGGAGTACCGGGGAGCTGTTTTTT
NA	TRBV18	NA	TRBJ2-7	CASSPQGVEWDTESGEQYF	TGTGCCAGCTCACCACAAGGAGTCGAGTGGGACACGGAATCGGGTGAGCAGTACTTC
NA	TRBV19	TRBD1	TRBJ1-6	CASSIQGAVGSPLHF	TGTGCCAGTAGTATACAGGGGGCAGTAGGATCACCCCTCCACTTT
few	TRBV10-3	NA	TRBJ1-2	CAIWAGQGLGGYTF	TGTGCCATCTGGGCCGGGCAGGGATTAGGGGGCTACACCTTC
few	TRBV19	TRBD2	TRBJ2-1	CASSGAGGPFEQFF	TGTGCCAGTAGTGGGGCGGGAGGGCCGTTTGAGCAGTTCTTC
NA	TRBV19	TRBD1	TRBJ1-1	CASSINRDRGENTEAFF	TGTGCCAGTAGTATAAACCGGGACAGGGGGGAGAACACTGAAGCTTTCTTT
many	TRBV7-2	NA	TRBJ1-1	CASSLLRADTEAFF	TGTGCCAGCAGCCTGCTACGGGCGGACACTGAAGCTTTCTTT
NA	TRBV7-2	TRBD2	TRBJ2-5	CASSRGPSGGREETQYF	TGTGCCAGCAGCCGAGGGCCTAGCGGGGGACGTGAAGAGACCCAGTACTTC
few	TRBV7-6	NA	TRBJ2-2	CASSLAPQATGELFF	TGTGCCAGCAGCTTAGCCCCTCAGGCCACCGGGGAGCTGTTTTTT
NA	TRBV11-2	TRBD1	TRBJ1-2	CASSKGPGTVYGYTF	TGTGCCAGCAGCAAAGGTCCCGGGACAGTCTATGGCTACACCTTC
NA	TRBV6-1	NA	TRBJ2-2	CASSRTQGTGELFF	TGTGCCAGCAGCCGAACCCAGGGGACCGGGGAGCTGTTTTTT
few	TRBV4-3	TRBD2	TRBJ2-3	CASSPAFGGSGADTQYF	TGCGCCAGCAGCCCGGCATTCGGCGGGAGTGGAGCAGATACGCAGTATTTT
NA	TRBV10-3	NA	TRBJ1-1	CAISERGLNTEAFF	TGTGCCATCAGTGAGAGAGGGCTTAACACTGAAGCTTTCTTT
few	TRBV6-5	NA	TRBJ2-1	CASSYGGSTYNEQFF	TGTGCCAGCAGTTACGGCGGCTCCACCTACAATGAGCAGTTCTTC
once	TRBV2	TRBD1	TRBJ1-5	CASSVTGVGNQPQHF	TGTGCCAGCAGTGTAACAGGGGTCGGCAATCAGCCCCAGCATTTT
NA	TRBV29-1	TRBD2	TRBJ2-2	CSIAGGDGRELFF	TGCAGCATAGCGGGCGGAGACGGGCGGGAGCTGTTTTTT